Listed below are T cell receptor beta chains from one sample, sequenced in a study of blood T cell repertoires in COVID-19. Profiled with immunoSEQ multiplex PCR; TCRdb holds only in-frame clones, not every one. The sample lists over 100,000 clones; approximately 87% were seen once. The sample comprised peripheral blood. Receptor source: a woman aged 55 to 70 with acute or convalescent COVID-19. Each CDR3 is given with its conserved first and last residue. Fields, in order: D gene, clone size, J gene, V gene, CDR3 protein, CDR3 DNA. The D gene is left open where the match is weak. Clone size is given for some rows only: seen once, a few or many times, or a class if the clone is expanded.

>TRBD1|.|TRBJ1-2|TRBV6-7
CASSYTRQGPYGYTF
TGTGCCAGCAGTTACACCAGACAGGGACCCTATGGCTACACCTTC
>TRBD1|.|TRBJ1-2|TRBV20-1
CSANDRGRDGYTF
TGCAGTGCTAATGACAGGGGGCGCGATGGCTACACCTTC
>.|few|TRBJ2-7|TRBV19
CASSPGFSYEQYF
TGTGCCAGTAGTCCGGGATTCTCCTACGAGCAGTACTTC
>TRBD1|.|TRBJ1-5|TRBV28
CASRWTGGRQPQHF
TGTGCCAGCAGGTGGACAGGAGGGAGGCAGCCCCAGCATTTT
>.|.|TRBJ1-1|TRBV30
CACPRGVSLVGAEAFF
TGTGCCTGCCCCCGGGGGGTCAGTCTGGTCGGGGCTGAAGCTTTCTTT
>.|.|TRBJ1-2|TRBV12-3/TRBV12-4
CASSSLDTRYTF
TGTGCCAGCAGTTCCTTGGACACCCGCTACACCTTC
>TRBD2|.|TRBJ2-5|TRBV5-1
CASSFLGLAGGGETQYF
TGCGCCAGCAGCTTTCTTGGACTAGCGGGAGGGGGAGAGACCCAGTACTTC
>TRBD1|once|TRBJ2-5|TRBV11-1
CASSPDWDRVETQYF
TGTGCCAGCAGTCCTGACTGGGACAGGGTTGAGACCCAGTACTTC
>TRBD2|few|TRBJ2-1|TRBV7-9
CASGPAGRGILDEQFF
TGTGCCAGCGGCCCAGCCGGGCGGGGGATCTTGGATGAGCAGTTCTTC
>TRBD1|.|TRBJ2-3|TRBV28
CATGPRDRGGDTQYF
TGTGCCACCGGTCCCCGGGACAGGGGAGGTGATACGCAGTATTTT
>.|.|TRBJ1-1|TRBV5-1
CASSSSQNTEAFF
TGCGCCAGCAGCTCCTCACAGAACACTGAAGCTTTCTTT
>TRBD1|.|TRBJ2-1|TRBV3-1/TRBV3-2
CASSQDRQGSYNEQFF
TGTGCCAGCAGCCAAGATCGACAGGGCTCCTACAATGAGCAGTTCTTC
>.|.|TRBJ1-2|TRBV28
CASSSPGVEYYGYTF
TGTGCCAGCAGCTCTCCCGGGGTGGAATACTATGGCTACACCTTC
>TRBD2|.|TRBJ2-3|TRBV28
CASSLSTSGRLHGTQYF
TGTGCCAGCAGTTTATCGACTAGCGGGAGGTTACACGGGACGCAGTATTTT
>.|once|TRBJ2-2|TRBV12-3/TRBV12-4
CASRTANTGELFF
TGTGCCAGTCGGACAGCGAACACCGGGGAGCTGTTTTTT
>.|once|TRBJ2-7|TRBV7-2
CASSFVTGIVTYEQYF
TGTGCCAGCAGCTTTGTAACCGGGATCGTCACGTACGAGCAGTACTTC
>.|once|TRBJ1-3|TRBV28
CASSFFGAGGNTIYF
TGTGCCAGCAGTTTCTTCGGGGCCGGGGGGAACACCATATATTTT
>.|.|TRBJ2-7|TRBV2
CASSRENGYEQYF
TGTGCCAGCAGTCGGGAGAATGGCTACGAGCAGTACTTC
>TRBD2|once|TRBJ2-1|TRBV27
CASSRTSGVGGYNEQFF
TGTGCCAGCAGCCGAACTAGCGGGGTGGGAGGCTACAATGAGCAGTTCTTC
>.|.|TRBJ1-2|TRBV30
CAWSAGLGGYTF
TGTGCCTGGAGTGCAGGACTTGGTGGCTACACCTTC
>.|.|TRBJ1-4|TRBV28
CASSYTGINEKLFF
TGTGCCAGCAGTTATACAGGGATTAATGAAAAACTGTTTTTT
>TRBD1|.|TRBJ1-5|TRBV28
CASSTGTGINQPQHF
TGTGCCAGCAGCACCGGGACAGGGATAAATCAGCCCCAGCATTTT
>TRBD1|.|TRBJ2-2|TRBV5-1
CASRPGTAGELFF
TGCGCCAGCAGACCTGGGACAGCCGGGGAGCTGTTTTTT
>.|few|TRBJ1-1|TRBV5-1
CANRAATEAFF
TGCGCCAACAGGGCGGCCACTGAAGCTTTCTTT
>.|.|TRBJ1-5|TRBV28
CASSGGGLVQPQHF
TGTGCCAGCAGCGGGGGGGGTTTAGTTCAGCCCCAGCATTTT
>TRBD1|.|TRBJ1-2|TRBV3-1/TRBV3-2
CASSQETGPYGYTF
TGTGCCAGCAGCCAAGAGACAGGGCCCTATGGCTACACCTTC
>TRBD2|.|TRBJ2-5|TRBV6-1
CASSEARVAGETQYF
TGTGCCAGCAGTGAAGCGCGTGTAGCGGGGGAGACCCAGTACTTC
>.|.|TRBJ2-3|TRBV5-5
CASSFSAGLVDTQYF
TGTGCCAGCAGCTTCAGTGCGGGCCTAGTAGATACGCAGTATTTT
>.|once|TRBJ2-7|TRBV29-1
CSVEAGTTTSSEQYF
TGCAGCGTTGAGGCCGGGACAACGACGAGTAGCGAGCAGTACTTC
>.|.|TRBJ2-1|TRBV12-3/TRBV12-4
CASSLPYNEQFF
TGTGCCAGCAGCCTTCCCTACAATGAGCAGTTCTTC
>.|.|TRBJ1-4|TRBV7-2
CASSPDPDRLLFF
TGTGCCAGCAGCCCCGACCCTGACAGGCTTCTGTTTTTT
>TRBD2|once|TRBJ2-4|TRBV15
CATSTFPGLAGDVQYF
TGTGCCACCAGCACCTTTCCGGGACTAGCGGGAGACGTTCAGTACTTC
>.|.|TRBJ1-2|TRBV6-5
CASRTGVYGYTF
TGTGCCAGCCGAACCGGGGTTTACGGCTACACCTTC
>.|.|TRBJ1-6|TRBV28
CASSLKGMRNSPLHF
TGTGCCAGCAGTTTGAAGGGGATGCGGAATTCACCCCTCCACTTT
>.|.|TRBJ2-3|TRBV6-5
CASRGVSDTQYF
TGTGCCAGCAGGGGAGTATCAGATACGCAGTATTTT
>.|.|TRBJ1-2|TRBV19
CASSIRGLGGYTF
TGTGCCAGTAGTATTCGTGGGCTGGGCGGCTACACCTTC
>.|.|TRBJ1-1|TRBV5-5
CASSLEGRGTEAFF
TGTGCCAGCAGCTTGGAAGGAAGGGGCACTGAAGCTTTCTTT
>TRBD1|.|TRBJ1-3|TRBV4-1
CASSHRTGTGNTIYF
TGCGCCAGCAGCCACAGGACAGGCACCGGAAACACCATATATTTT
>TRBD2|few|TRBJ2-7|TRBV18
CASSPSWERGEQYF
TGTGCCAGCTCACCAAGTTGGGAGCGGGGTGAGCAGTACTTC
>.|.|TRBJ1-1|TRBV7-2
CASSTTPNTEAFF
TGTGCCAGCAGCACGACACCGAACACTGAAGCTTTCTTT
>.|.|TRBJ1-1|TRBV28
CASVTLPTAGAFF
TGTGCCAGCGTAACATTACCGACAGCGGGAGCTTTCTTT
>.|few|TRBJ2-3|TRBV24-1
CATSDLWRGDTQYF
TGTGCCACCAGTGACCTGTGGCGAGGGGATACGCAGTATTTT
>TRBD1|.|TRBJ2-7|TRBV6-4
CASIGTGVFYEQYF
TGTGCCAGTATTGGGACAGGGGTTTTCTACGAGCAGTACTTC
>.|.|TRBJ2-5|TRBV2
CASTAGLETQYF
TGTGCCAGCACGGCAGGGTTGGAGACCCAGTACTTC
>TRBD2|.|TRBJ2-5|TRBV4-3
CASSQDRLAGGETQYF
TGCGCCAGCAGCCAAGATCGGCTAGCGGGAGGAGAGACCCAGTACTTC
>TRBD2|.|TRBJ2-1|TRBV28
CASSTAGGLHNEQFF
TGTGCCAGCAGTACTGCGGGGGGACTACACAATGAGCAGTTCTTC
>TRBD2|.|TRBJ2-7|TRBV7-9
CASSWTSGNHPSYEQYF
TGTGCCAGCAGCTGGACTAGCGGGAACCACCCATCGTACGAGCAGTACTTC
>.|.|TRBJ1-3|TRBV11-2
CASSSQQWEGNTIYF
TGTGCCAGCAGCTCGCAACAATGGGAGGGAAACACCATATATTTT
>.|.|TRBJ2-1|TRBV25-1
CASSEPGINEQFF
TGTGCCAGCAGTGAACCAGGGATTAATGAGCAGTTCTTC
>.|.|TRBJ2-5|TRBV5-4
CASSLRGGETQYF
TGTGCCAGCAGCTTGAGGGGGGGAGAGACCCAGTACTTC
>TRBD1|.|TRBJ2-2|TRBV2
CASSASGQYTGELFF
TGTGCCAGCAGTGCGTCGGGACAGTACACCGGGGAGCTGTTTTTT
>.|.|TRBJ2-7|TRBV27
CASSPVGPGDYEQYF
TGTGCCAGCAGTCCCGTCGGGCCAGGGGATTACGAGCAGTACTTC
>.|.|TRBJ1-1|TRBV2
CASSELGAPAPAFF
TGTGCCAGCAGTGAATTGGGGGCCCCGGCCCCCGCTTTCTTT